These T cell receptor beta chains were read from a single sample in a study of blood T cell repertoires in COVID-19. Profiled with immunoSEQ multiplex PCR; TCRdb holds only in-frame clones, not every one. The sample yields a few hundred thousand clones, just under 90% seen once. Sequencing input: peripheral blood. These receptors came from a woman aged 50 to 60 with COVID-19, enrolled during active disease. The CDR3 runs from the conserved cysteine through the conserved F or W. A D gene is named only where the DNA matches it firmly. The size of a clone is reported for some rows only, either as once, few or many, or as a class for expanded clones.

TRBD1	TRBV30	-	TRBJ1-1	TGTGCCTGGAGTGTACAGGGGTTCACTGAAGCTTTCTTT	CAWSVQGFTEAFF
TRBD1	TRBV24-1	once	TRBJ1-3	TGTGCCACCAGTGACCCGTGGGGACAGCCTCCCTCTGGAAACACCATATATTTT	CATSDPWGQPPSGNTIYF
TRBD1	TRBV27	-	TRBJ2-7	TGTGCCAGCAGCTTCAGACAGGGTCTGTCCTACGAGCAGTACTTC	CASSFRQGLSYEQYF
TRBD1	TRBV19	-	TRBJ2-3	TGTGCCAGTAGCACTAACAGGGGGCCCACAGATACGCAGTATTTT	CASSTNRGPTDTQYF
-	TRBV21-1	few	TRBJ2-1	TGTGCCAGCAGCAAAGAAACTCCGGGACAGGGCATACTCCTCTCCTACAATGAGCAGTTCTTC	CASSKETPGQGILLSYNEQFF
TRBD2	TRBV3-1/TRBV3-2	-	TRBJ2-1	TGTGCCAGCAACCTGGGACTAGCGGGAGTGGATGAGCAGTTCTTC	CASNLGLAGVDEQFF
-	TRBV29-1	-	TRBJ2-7	TGCAGCGTTGGAGAGGGCCTCTCCTACGAGCAGTACTTC	CSVGEGLSYEQYF
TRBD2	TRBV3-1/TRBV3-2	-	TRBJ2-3	TGTGCCAGCAGCCAAGCGGGCGGGAGGGTCACAGATACGCAGTATTTT	CASSQAGGRVTDTQYF
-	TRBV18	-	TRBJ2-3	TGTGCCAGCTCACCAGTTGCGGGCACAGATACGCAGTATTTT	CASSPVAGTDTQYF
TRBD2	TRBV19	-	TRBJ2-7	TGTGCCAGTAGTATTCGGGGGGTCCACGAGCAGTACTTC	CASSIRGVHEQYF
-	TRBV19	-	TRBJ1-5	TGTGCCAGTAGTATATCGGACTACGCAGGGATTAATCAGCCCCAGCATTTT	CASSISDYAGINQPQHF
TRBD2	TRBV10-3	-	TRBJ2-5	TGTGCCATCAGTGAGAGGGGGACTAGCGGGAGGGAGACCCAGTACTTC	CAISERGTSGRETQYF
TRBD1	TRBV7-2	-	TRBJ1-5	TGTGCCAGCAGCTTCTGGACAGGAGGCAATCAGCCCCAGCATTTT	CASSFWTGGNQPQHF